This TCR beta chain emerged from a study of T cell changes during pregnancy in multiple sclerosis. This CDR3 is 15 amino acids long. V was pared by 3 bases and J by 4 bases, with 9 bases of the junction left unmatched. CDR1 is SGHNT, CDR2 YYREEE, per germline (reference sequence). The protocol was immunoSEQ multiplex PCR, while the TCRdb copy is restricted to in-frame clones and leaves out a portion. This sample yields approximately 32,000 clones, of which 89% are seen a single time; around 5% belongs to the top ten. The rearrangement joins TRBV5-4 to TRBJ1-2, with TRBD1 matching 7 bases. The starting material was CD8+ T cells from peripheral blood mononuclear cells, obtained in the first trimester of pregnancy. This TCR was sampled from a female donor with multiple sclerosis, enrolled in a pregnancy study. In DNA, the CDR3 is TGTGCCAGCAGCTCCTCGGGACAGCCCCTCTATGGCTACACCTTC. As protein: CASSSSGQPLYGYTF.